Sequencing of this T cell receptor (beta chain) was carried out in a study of PD-1 blockade in classical Hodgkin lymphoma (TCRdb year 2020). The study in broad terms: Nivolumab dosing was 3 mg/kg intravenously every 2 weeks, continuing until either disease progression or unacceptable toxicity. To define a peripheral blood immune signature of response to PD-1 blockade in classical Hodgkin lymphoma, the study combined TCR beta sequencing with CyTOF. Results and caveats for the whole study, not just this receptor: Lower diversity was observed in patients in whom nivolumab was started less than 1 year after ASCT, and these patients were excluded from later analyses so that confounding by immune reconstitution would be avoided. Baseline TCR diversity was reported to be lower in newly diagnosed patients than in healthy donors and to be lower still in relapsed/refractory patients. CD4+ but not CD8+ TCR diversity rose significantly by C4D1 (p=0.0027 vs p=0.16), most apparent in complete responders (p=0.02). The study was restricted to a single clinical trial cohort, and the causes of repertoire differences, possibly disease activity or prior therapy, were left undefined. Trial patients with a complete response had baseline diversity similar to that of newly diagnosed patients, while partial responders and progressors had significantly lower diversity.

This specimen's time point label, per the study, means: cycle 4 day 1 (C4D1), after five to seven weeks of nivolumab. All trial patients had relapsed after autologous stem cell transplantation, with cohorts A, B and C differing in prior brentuximab vedotin exposure. The trial cohort was composed of over 50 patients with relapsed/refractory classical Hodgkin lymphoma, for whom complete response, partial response or progressive disease was recorded as best overall response. In the multi-cohort phase II CheckMate 205 trial, trial patients received single-agent nivolumab. An independent review committee assessed best overall response using the 2007 International Working Group response criteria. Trial PBMCs were collected just before the start of nivolumab (C1D1) and during therapy at cycle 2 day 1 and cycle 4 day 1. Peripheral blood was collected in 8 mL Vacutainer Cell Preparation Tubes, from which PBMCs were isolated by centrifugation and then cryopreserved.

Genomic DNA was isolated using the Qiagen DNeasy kit from unsorted PBMCs as well as from negatively selected CD4+ and CD8+ fractions. Amplification of TCR beta CDR3 regions was done by immunoSEQ multiplex PCR with primers that anneal to V and J segments. A synthetic immune receptor repertoire was used to minimize amplification bias, and any remaining bias was removed computationally after sequencing. Regarding the original processing steps: Custom Python scripts were used to quantify repertoire diversity as the Shannon entropy index. Unsorted, CD4+ and CD8+ repertoires were examined separately, except in combined analyses, for which CD4+ and CD8+ sequences were merged in silico. A clone was considered expanded if an increase in frequency of at least 2-fold after treatment relative to C1D1 was found, and a pseudocount of 0.5 was applied to clones undetected at baseline. Singleton clones were defined as clones with 0 or 1 copy at C1D1, and non-singleton clones were defined as clones with 2 or more copies. Clones expanded in unsorted samples were labelled as CD4+, CD8+ or unknown by matching protein sequences in sorted samples from the same patient. Wilcoxon tests on paired samples were used to test diversity changes from C1D1 to C4D1. Not all clones reach the TCRdb copy of this immuneACCESS table, which keeps in-frame sequences only. Checked studies attribute under half of the gap to unresolved V genes and leave the rest unexplained. D and trimming were read from the DNA, whereas the V and J calls and clone size are those reported in that table. The sample table holds tens of thousands of clones, of which more than 80% were seen once. Approximately 8% of the sample goes to the ten largest clones.

In the case of this clone: This clone's antigen is unknown. No base quality information exists; no much larger clone differs at one position.

From a lookup of the germline V gene (reference sequence), CDR1 and CDR2 are LNHDA and SQIVND. Including cysteine and phenylalanine, the CDR3 has 15 amino acids. The DNA shown is the 45-base CDR3, in frame from base 1. The germline V end is reduced by 3 bases and the J end by 8 bases; junction bases left unmatched: 8. The source was peripheral blood mononuclear cells (PBMCs), collected before the fourth cycle of nivolumab. This TCR derives from a human donor with classical Hodgkin lymphoma. The receptor chain draws on TRBV19 and TRBJ1-4, with 8 bases matching TRBD1. The sequence in DNA is TGTGCCAGTAGTATCTGGACAGGGAGGAGGGAAAAACTGTTTTTT. Its amino acids are CASSIWTGRREKLFF.